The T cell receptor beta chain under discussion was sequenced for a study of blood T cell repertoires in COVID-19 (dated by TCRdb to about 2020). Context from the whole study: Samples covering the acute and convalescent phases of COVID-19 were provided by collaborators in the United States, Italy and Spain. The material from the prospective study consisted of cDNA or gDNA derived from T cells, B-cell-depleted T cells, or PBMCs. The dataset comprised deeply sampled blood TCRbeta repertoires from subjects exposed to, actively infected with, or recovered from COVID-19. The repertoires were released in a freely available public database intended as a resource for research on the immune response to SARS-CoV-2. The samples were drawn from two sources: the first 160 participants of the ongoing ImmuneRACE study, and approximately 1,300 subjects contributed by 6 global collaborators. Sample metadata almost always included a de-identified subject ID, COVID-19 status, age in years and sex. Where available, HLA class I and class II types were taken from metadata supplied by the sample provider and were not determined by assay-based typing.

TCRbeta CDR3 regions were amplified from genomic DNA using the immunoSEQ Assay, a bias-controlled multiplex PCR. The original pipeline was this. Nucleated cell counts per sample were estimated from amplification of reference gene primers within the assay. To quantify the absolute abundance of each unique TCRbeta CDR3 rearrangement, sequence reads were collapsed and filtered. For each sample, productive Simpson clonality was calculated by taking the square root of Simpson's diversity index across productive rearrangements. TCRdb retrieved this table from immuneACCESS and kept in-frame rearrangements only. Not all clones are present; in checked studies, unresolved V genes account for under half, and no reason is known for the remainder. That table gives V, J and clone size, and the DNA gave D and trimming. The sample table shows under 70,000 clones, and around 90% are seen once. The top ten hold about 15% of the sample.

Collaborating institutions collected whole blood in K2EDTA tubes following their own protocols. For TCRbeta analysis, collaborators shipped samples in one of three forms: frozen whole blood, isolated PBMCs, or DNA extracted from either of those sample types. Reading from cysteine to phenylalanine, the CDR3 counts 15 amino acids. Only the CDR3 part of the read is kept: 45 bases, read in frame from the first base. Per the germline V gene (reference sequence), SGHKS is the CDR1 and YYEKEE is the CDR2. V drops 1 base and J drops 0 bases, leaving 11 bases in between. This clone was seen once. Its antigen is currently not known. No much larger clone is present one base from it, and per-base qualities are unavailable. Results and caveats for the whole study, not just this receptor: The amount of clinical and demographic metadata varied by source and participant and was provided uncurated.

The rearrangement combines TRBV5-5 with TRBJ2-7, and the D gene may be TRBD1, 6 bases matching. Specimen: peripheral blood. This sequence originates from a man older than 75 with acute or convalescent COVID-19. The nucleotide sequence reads TGTGCCAGCAGCTTGACCACAGGGTTCTCCTACGAGCAGTACTTC. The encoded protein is CASSLTTGFSYEQYF.